The T cell receptor (beta chain) described here comes from a study of shared clonotypes between healthy human individuals. Overall study results and limits: Compared with clonotypes that all four donors shared, non-shared clonotypes had lower generation probabilities. Genetic and exposure-history diversity was limited by the few donors.

Germline values: CDR1 KGHSH, CDR2 LQKENI. This CDR3 spans 15 amino acids. The ends lost 6 bases at V and 2 bases at J; junction bases unmatched: 6. The repertoire was sequenced with immunoSEQ multiplex PCR; TCRdb's copy has only in-frame clones and lacks some. The sample includes more than 1,200,000 clones, about 98.5% of them seen just once. Healthy and HIV-negative, the adult donors had no recent acute infections or vaccinations. With regard to this clone: Its target is unknown.

The gene calls are TRBV18 and TRBJ1-3, with 8 bases aligning to TRBD1. The sequenced sample was naive CD4+ T cells sorted from blood. Regarding subset: CD45RA+ positively selected. This clonotype was obtained from a man aged 25 to 40 in good health. The chain's CDR3 is CASSPGQGPGNTIYF. The CDR3, as DNA: TGTGCCAGCTCCCCCGGACAGGGCCCTGGAAACACCATATATTTT.